These T cell receptor beta chains were read from a single sample in a study of human T cells and chemical hapten exposure. TCRdb independently ran MiXCR on the RACE reads; one entry per CDR3 protein. The top ten hold more than 1.1% of the sample, which has tens of thousands of distinct CDR3 sequences, about a tenth seen once. The sequencing used whole blood, collected in connection with sensitization to the hapten diphenylcyclopropenone (DPC). These receptors all stem from a woman between 45 and 60 years old with alopecia areata. Some clones in this sample may be carry-over from other donors' samples. Both conserved end residues are part of each CDR3. A D gene is named only where the DNA matches it firmly. Size is omitted from some rows. Given values are once, few, many or a class for expanded clones.

d_call j_call v_call clone_size cdr3_aa cdr3_nt
TRBD2 TRBJ2-5 TRBV7-7 NA CASSLAGPGTRGETQYF TGTGCTAGCAGCTTAGCAGGCCCCGGGACTAGAGGAGAGACCCAGTACTTC
NA TRBJ1-3 TRBV29-1 few CSVEDGQGYGNTIYF TGCAGCGTTGAAGATGGCCAGGGGTATGGAAACACCATATATTTT
NA TRBJ2-7 TRBV7-6 few CASSSDAGSYEQYF TGTGCCAGCAGCTCGGACGCCGGCTCCTACGAGCAGTACTTC
NA TRBJ2-7 TRBV2 NA CASVTDNEQYF TGTGCCAGCGTCACCGACAACGAGCAGTACTTC
NA TRBJ1-2 TRBV19 many CASGETYTF TGTGCCAGTGGGGAGACCTACACCTTC
TRBD2 TRBJ2-3 TRBV7-6 few CASSPAGTRFQADTQYF TGTGCCAGCAGCCCGGCCGGGACTAGATTTCAGGCAGATACGCAGTATTTT
NA TRBJ1-1 TRBV6-2/TRBV6-3 NA CASNRGSPEAFF TGTGCCAGCAATAGGGGATCTCCTGAAGCTTTCTTT
NA TRBJ1-1 TRBV18 many CASSPDRMNTEAFF TGTGCCAGCTCACCAGACAGAATGAACACTGAAGCTTTCTTT
NA TRBJ2-5 TRBV27 few CASSLVGPQETQYF TGTGCCAGCAGTTTAGTTGGTCCCCAAGAGACCCAGTACTTC
TRBD2 TRBJ2-3 TRBV5-1 NA CASSPRPSGPSTDTQYF TGCGCCAGCAGCCCCCGGCCTAGCGGGCCTAGCACAGATACGCAGTATTTT
NA TRBJ2-5 TRBV28 NA CASSLYDAGTLQETQYF TGTGCCAGCAGTTTATATGACGCCGGGACACTCCAAGAGACCCAGTACTTC
TRBD1 TRBJ1-1 TRBV20-1 few CSAIGRGLNTEAFF TGCAGTGCTATCGGTAGGGGGCTGAACACTGAAGCTTTCTTT
NA TRBJ2-5 TRBV10-1 few CASSEGRKGSETQYF TGCGCCAGCAGTGAAGGAAGGAAGGGGTCAGAGACCCAGTACTTC
NA TRBJ1-4 TRBV6-2/TRBV6-3 many CASSYSSEKLFF TGTGCCAGCAGTTACTCGAGTGAAAAACTGTTTTTT
TRBD2 TRBJ2-7 TRBV11-2 few CASSDRLLSSGRAAEQYF TGTGCCAGCAGCGACCGGTTACTGTCTAGCGGGAGGGCGGCCGAGCAGTACTTC
TRBD1 TRBJ1-4 TRBV13 few CASSRTGETTNEKLFF TGTGCCAGCAGTCGAACAGGGGAAACAACTAATGAAAAACTGTTTTTT
NA TRBJ2-5 TRBV18 NA CASSQYGETQYF TGTGCCAGCTCACAGTACGGGGAGACCCAGTACTTC
NA TRBJ1-6 TRBV6-5 NA CASSYSKTWGNSPLHF TGTGCCAGCAGTTACTCTAAGACCTGGGGGAATTCACCCCTCCACTTT
TRBD1 TRBJ1-6 TRBV18 few CASSRDRDDSPLHF TGTGCCAGCTCACGGGACAGGGACGATTCACCCCTCCACTTT
NA TRBJ1-6 TRBV2 NA CASSEEVGYYNSPLHF TGTGCCAGCAGTGAAGAAGTGGGGTACTATAATTCACCCCTCCACTTT
NA TRBJ2-1 TRBV6-2/TRBV6-3 few CASSQFGGNEQFF TGTGCCAGCAGCCAGTTCGGGGGCAATGAGCAGTTCTTC
TRBD1 TRBJ1-1 TRBV5-4 many CASSSLGQGRDTEAFF TGTGCCAGCAGCTCCCTGGGACAGGGACGGGACACTGAAGCTTTCTTT
TRBD1 TRBJ2-5 TRBV5-1 few CASKETGSLQETQYF TGCGCCAGTAAAGAGACAGGGAGTTTACAAGAGACCCAGTACTTC
NA TRBJ2-7 TRBV28 many CASSAGGLGYEQYF TGTGCCTCCTCAGCCGGGGGGCTAGGCTACGAGCAGTACTTC
TRBD2 TRBJ2-1 TRBV3-1 NA CASSQIGGLAGGNNEQFF TGTGCCAGCAGCCAAATCGGAGGACTAGCGGGAGGGAACAATGAGCAGTTCTTC
TRBD1 TRBJ2-5 TRBV5-6 few CASRSLTGTGVGGTQYF TGTGCCAGCAGGAGCCTAACCGGGACAGGGGTCGGAGGGACCCAGTACTTC
NA TRBJ2-7 TRBV3-1 few CASSPWPSSYEQYF TGTGCCAGCAGTCCATGGCCTAGTTCCTACGAGCAGTACTTC
NA TRBJ2-7 TRBV10-3 many CAISGGTGVGYEQYF TGTGCCATCAGTGGGGGGACTGGGGTAGGTTACGAGCAGTACTTC
NA TRBJ1-5 TRBV21-1 many CASSKICVKEHLVGPQHF TGTGCCAGCAGCAAAATTTGCGTAAAGGAGCATTTGGTCGGGCCCCAGCATTTT
NA TRBJ2-1 TRBV18 few CASSLIELGSSYNEQFF TGTGCCAGCTCTCTTATCGAACTGGGGAGCTCCTACAATGAGCAGTTCTTC
NA TRBJ1-1 TRBV7-9 many CASTRTENTEAFF TGTGCCAGCACCCGGACAGAAAACACTGAAGCTTTCTTT
TRBD1 TRBJ2-7 TRBV6-1 few CASSEATGAAYEQYF TGTGCCAGCAGTGAGGCGACAGGGGCGGCCTACGAGCAGTACTTC
NA TRBJ2-5 TRBV2 few CASRGERAYQETQYF TGTGCCAGCAGGGGGGAGCGGGCCTACCAAGAGACCCAGTACTTC
NA TRBJ2-2 TRBV9 few CASSPSETGELFF TGTGCCAGCAGCCCCTCAGAGACCGGGGAGCTGTTTTTT
NA TRBJ1-1 TRBV7-3 few CASSWTGGPMNTEAFF TGTGCCAGCAGCTGGACCGGGGGCCCCATGAACACTGAAGCTTTCTTT
TRBD2 TRBJ2-5 TRBV12-3/TRBV12-4 NA CASRPGLAAQETQYF TGTGCCAGCAGACCTGGACTAGCGGCGCAAGAGACCCAGTACTTC
NA TRBJ2-2 TRBV20-1 few CSARGQYDTGELFF TGCAGTGCTAGGGGGCAGTATGACACCGGGGAGCTGTTTTTT
TRBD2 TRBJ2-7 TRBV6-5 many CASSYRPLAGAGGEQYF TGTGCCAGCAGTTACCGACCCTTAGCGGGAGCGGGGGGGGAGCAGTACTTC
NA TRBJ2-5 TRBV10-2 NA CASRGGPGETQYF TGCGCCAGCCGAGGCGGGCCCGGAGAGACCCAGTACTTC
NA TRBJ1-1 TRBV29-1 few CSVITGAEAFF TGCAGCGTAATCACAGGAGCTGAAGCTTTCTTT
NA TRBJ1-5 TRBV29-1 many CSVAGVNQPQHF TGCAGCGTTGCGGGGGTCAATCAGCCCCAGCATTTT
TRBD1 TRBJ2-7 TRBV5-1 NA CASSFDRGQYEQYF TGCGCCAGCAGCTTCGACAGGGGGCAGTACGAGCAGTACTTC
TRBD2 TRBJ2-7 TRBV20-1 few CSALGASGRPYEQYF TGCAGTGCTCTAGGCGCTAGCGGGAGGCCCTACGAGCAGTACTTC
NA TRBJ2-3 TRBV7-9 few CASRSNTDTQYF TGTGCCAGCAGGTCAAACACAGATACGCAGTATTTT
TRBD1 TRBJ1-1 TRBV29-1 few CSARDSEAFF TGCAGCGCACGGGACAGTGAAGCTTTCTTT
TRBD2 TRBJ2-7 TRBV7-6 many CASSLGAGETYEQYF TGTGCCAGCAGCTTAGGGGCGGGAGAGACCTACGAGCAGTACTTC
NA TRBJ2-1 TRBV3-1 many CASSQDARALNEQFF TGTGCCAGCAGCCAAGATGCCAGAGCGCTAAATGAGCAGTTCTTC
NA TRBJ2-3 TRBV7-8 NA CASSLGGDQGTQYF TGTGCAAGCAGCTTAGGTGGGGACCAGGGTACGCAGTATTTT
TRBD1 TRBJ1-6 TRBV2 few CASSEARGAGGSNSPLHF TGTGCCAGCAGTGAAGCGCGGGGAGCAGGGGGAAGTAATTCACCCCTCCACTTT
TRBD1 TRBJ2-4 TRBV3-1 few CASSQAGGAPKNIQYF TGTGCCAGCAGCCAAGCAGGGGGCGCACCCAAAAACATTCAGTACTTC
TRBD1 TRBJ2-7 TRBV7-3 NA CASSRGQGTSDEQYF TGTGCCAGCAGCCGTGGACAGGGAACATCAGACGAGCAGTACTTC
NA TRBJ1-4 TRBV29-1 many CSVENEKLFF TGCAGCGTTGAGAACGAAAAACTGTTTTTT
NA TRBJ1-6 TRBV20-1 few CSARGQGYSPLHF TGCAGTGCTAGAGGTCAGGGTTATTCACCCCTCCACTTT
NA TRBJ1-1 TRBV18 many CASSVGGPPMNTEAFF TGTGCCAGCTCAGTCGGGGGGCCCCCCATGAACACTGAAGCTTTCTTT
TRBD1 TRBJ1-1 TRBV6-1 NA CASSKGQRNTEAFF TGTGCCAGCAGCAAGGGACAGAGGAACACTGAAGCTTTCTTT